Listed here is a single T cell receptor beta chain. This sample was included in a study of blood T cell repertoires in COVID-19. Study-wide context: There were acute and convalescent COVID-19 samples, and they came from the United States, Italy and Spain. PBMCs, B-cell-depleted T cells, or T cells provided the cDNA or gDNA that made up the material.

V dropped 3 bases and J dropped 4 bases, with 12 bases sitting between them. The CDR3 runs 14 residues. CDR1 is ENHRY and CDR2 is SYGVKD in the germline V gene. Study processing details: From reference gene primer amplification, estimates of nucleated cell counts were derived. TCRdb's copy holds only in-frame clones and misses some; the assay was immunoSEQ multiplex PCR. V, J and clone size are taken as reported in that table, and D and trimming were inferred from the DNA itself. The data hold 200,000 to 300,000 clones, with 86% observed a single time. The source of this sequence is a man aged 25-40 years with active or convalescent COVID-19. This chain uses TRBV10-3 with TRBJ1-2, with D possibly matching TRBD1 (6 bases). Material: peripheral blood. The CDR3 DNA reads TGTGCCATCAGTGATGGGGGCGGGGGCTATGGCTACACCTTC. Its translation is CAISDGGGGYGYTF.